This T cell receptor (beta chain) was obtained from a study of neurological immune-mediated disorders. The V gene lost 6 bases and the J gene lost 8 bases, with 12 bases spanning the gap. The germline V gene has CDR1 KGHDR and CDR2 SFDVKD. This CDR3 spans 13 amino acids. The study built sorted libraries from 1 million CD4+ or CD8+ T cells. Synthesis of cDNA was carried out by template-switch 5'RACE. The reaction used 10-nucleotide random UMIs. Each CDR3 protein gets one entry after TCRdb re-called the 5' RACE reads with MiXCR. The sample holds about 38,000 distinct CDR3 sequences, about 4.4% seen once. There are many counts of this clonotype.

The chain uses TRBV24-1 and TRBJ1-4, with unresolved D. The material sequenced was CD4+ T cells from blood. This receptor was taken from a man younger than 30 in good health. CDR3 in DNA: TGTGCCACCAGTCTGACTTCTCGGGAAAAACTGTTTTTT. It yields the protein CATSLTSREKLFF.